Each of the 13 T cell receptor beta chains below was sequenced from the same sample in a study of blood T cells in healthy people across ages. A sample-barcoded 5' primer and a J-beta primer mix were used in a second PCR of roughly 7 to 11 cycles. Each CDR3 protein gets one entry after TCRdb re-called the 5' RACE reads with MiXCR. The table includes about 1,600,000 distinct CDR3 sequences, roughly 40% detected once. Sequenced material: blood. These TCRs come from a woman aged 18-35 years in good health.

Ten or more counts support this clonotype. V usage is TRBV4-1 and J usage is TRBJ1-2; D might be TRBD1 (5 bases). Germline loops: CDR1 MGHRA, CDR2 YSYEKL. The CDR3 covers 18 residues. With 0 bases removed from V and 0 bases from J, the gap between germline ends came to 17 bases. In DNA, the CDR3 is TGCGCCAGCAGCCAAGATGTGGGGGATTCCCTGACTAACTATGGCTACACCTTC. Protein: CASSQDVGDSLTNYGYTF.

The chain employs TRBV5-1 and TRBJ2-3; 7 bases are shared with TRBD2. Germline V gene sequence: CDR1 SGHRS, CDR2 YFSETQ. The junction had 6 bases not matched to a gene; V was cut back by 0 bases and J by 2 bases. The length of the CDR3 is 16 residues. CDR3 nucleotide sequence: TGCGCCAGCAGCTTGGGGTCTAGCGGATTCACAGATACGCAGTATTTT. Its protein product is CASSLGSSGFTDTQYF.

This chain uses TRBV2 with TRBJ2-3; 9 nucleotides agree with TRBD1. The V segment lost 4 bases and the J segment 8 bases; nucleotides outside the gene matches: 4. Germline CDR1 reads SNHLY; CDR2 reads FYNNEI. This CDR3 has 13 residues. The CDR3 region is CASSGQGEGTQYF. CDR3 coding DNA: TGTGCCAGCAGTGGACAGGGGGAGGGTACGCAGTATTTT. The full variable domain, with the rest looked up from reference TRBV2 and TRBJ2-3, is EPEVTQTPSHQVTQMGQEVILRCVPISNHLYFYWYRQILGQKVEFLVSFYNNEISEKSEIFDDQFSVERPDGSNFTLKIRSTKLEDSAMYFCASSGQGEGTQYFGPGTRLTVL.

The chain recombines TRBV27 with TRBJ2-1; D uncertain. Germline CDR1 is MNHEY and CDR2 is SMNVEV (reference sequence). The length of the CDR3 is 15 residues. V gave up 6 bases and J gave up 9 bases, with 21 bases separating them. CDR3 bases: TGTGCCAGCAGACATATGGGCGCCGGGTGGTTTGAGCAGTTCTTC. Residues: CASRHMGAGWFEQFF.

The rearrangement links TRBV28 to TRBJ1-5; a possible D gene is TRBD1 (5 bases). This CDR3 region has 15 residues. Germline lookup yields CDR1 MDHEN and CDR2 SYDVKM. Trimming left V 6 bases short and J 5 bases short, with 17 bases between. The CDR3 coding sequence is TGTGCCAGCAGCGTCCCCGGGACTCAGTATCAGCCCCAGCATTTT. Translated: CASSVPGTQYQPQHF.

The chain employs TRBV20-1 and TRBJ1-2; perhaps TRBD1 as D (6 bases). V was trimmed by 5 bases and J by 11 bases, leaving 9 bases between them. The CDR3 length is 9 residues. Per germline, CDR1 DFQATT and CDR2 SNEGSKA (reference sequence). CDR3 coding DNA: TGCAGTGCTCGGGACAATTACACCTTC. Translation: CSARDNYTF.

The V and J genes are TRBV6-2 or TRBV6-3 and TRBJ2-3; D not resolved. The V gene lost 2 bases and the J gene lost 5 bases, with 5 bases spanning the gap. This CDR3 has 12 residues. Germline V gives CDR1 MNHEY, CDR2 SVGEGT. Here the CDR3 reads CASSYILDTQYF. The DNA for the CDR3 is TGTGCCAGCAGTTACATTTTAGATACGCAGTATTTT.

CDR3 nucleotides: TGTGCCAGCAGCTTGACGCCAGGGGAAGGAGGCGAGCAGTACTTC. Its translation is CASSLTPGEGGEQYF. V usage is TRBV5-5 and J usage is TRBJ2-7, with D perhaps TRBD1 (6 bases). V gave up 1 base and J gave up 6 bases, with 17 bases separating them. The germline V gene has CDR1 SGHKS and CDR2 YYEKEE (reference sequence). The length of the CDR3 is 15 residues.

V and J are TRBV6-4 and TRBJ2-3, with 8 bases identical to TRBD1. CDR1 is MRHNA and CDR2 is SNTAGT in the germline V gene. The CDR3 totals 15 residues. With V trimmed by 4 bases and J by 1 base, 4 bases remained unmatched. CDR3 DNA: TGTGCCAGCAGTGTCCAGACAGGGGGCACAGATACGCAGTATTTT. Encoded protein: CASSVQTGGTDTQYF.

The V gene is TRBV6-1, the J gene TRBJ2-4, with 9 bases aligning to TRBD1. The DNA end favors TRBJ2-7, so the J call may be wrong. This CDR3 is built from 15 residues. Germline loops: CDR1 MNHNS, CDR2 SASEGT. CDR3 coding DNA: TGTGCCAGCAGTGAGTCAGACAGGGGGTTCTACGAGCAGTACTTC. Its protein product is CASSESDRGFYEQYF.

The J gene is TRBJ2-1, the V gene TRBV19; no firm D call. CDR1 is LNHDA and CDR2 is SQIVND in the germline V gene (reference sequence). The CDR3 consists of 13 residues. The V and J ends lost 4 bases and 5 bases respectively, with 9 bases between them. The CDR3: CASSTNSDNEQFF. CDR3 sequence (DNA): TGTGCCAGTAGTACCAATTCTGACAATGAGCAGTTCTTC.

The sample holds a few counts of this clonotype. V usage is TRBV28 and J usage is TRBJ2-1; D perhaps matches TRBD2 (6 bases). From germline, CDR1 is MDHEN and CDR2 SYDVKM. Trimming took off 4 bases at V and 10 bases at J, with 8 bases between the two ends. The CDR3 has 11 amino acids. This CDR3 is CASSWTTEQFF. CDR3 in DNA: TGTGCCAGCAGTTGGACTACGGAGCAGTTCTTC.

On this clonotype itself: A single base separates this from a much larger clone, so it may be a read error. The chain carries TRBV10-3 and TRBJ2-5; TRBD2 matches 8 bases. J was trimmed by 0 bases and V by 8 bases; bases with no gene match: 8. The CDR3 contains 15 residues. Germline V lookup: CDR1 ENHRY, CDR2 SYGVKD. This CDR3 reads CAIGNSGGHQETQYF. The CDR3 DNA reads TGTGCCATCGGCAACAGCGGGGGTCACCAAGAGACCCAGTACTTC.